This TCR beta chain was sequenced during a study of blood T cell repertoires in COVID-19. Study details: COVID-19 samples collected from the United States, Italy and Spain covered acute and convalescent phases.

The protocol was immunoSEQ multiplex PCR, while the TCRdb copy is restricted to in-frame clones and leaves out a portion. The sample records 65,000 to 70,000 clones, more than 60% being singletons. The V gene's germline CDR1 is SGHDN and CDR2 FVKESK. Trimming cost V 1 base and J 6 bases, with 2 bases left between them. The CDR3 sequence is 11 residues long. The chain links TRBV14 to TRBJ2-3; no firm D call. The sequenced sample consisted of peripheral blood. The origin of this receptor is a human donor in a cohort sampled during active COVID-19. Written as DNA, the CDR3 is TGTGCCAGCAGCCAAGCTGATACGCAGTATTTT. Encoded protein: CASSQADTQYF.